Given below is one T cell receptor (beta chain) in context. Its antigen remains unidentified. One base away there is no much larger clone; base qualities are not given. The sample originates from a study of T cell responses to AZD1222 COVID-19 vaccine (dated by TCRdb to the early 2020s). With regard to the full study: Because spike-specific TCR depth and breadth did not differ between the two schedules, AZD1222 recipients who got a second dose at roughly 4 weeks were pooled with those who got a second dose at roughly 12 weeks. TCR sequencing was performed for roughly 240 trial participants, of whom around 200 were given two doses of AZD1222 and approximately 26 were given two doses of MenACWY control vaccine. Trial participants were enrolled into age subgroups of 18-55, 56-69 and 70-plus years, which contained around 150, 28 and 57 TCR-sequenced participants, respectively.

The CDR3 regions of human TCRbeta chains were subjected to immunosequencing. For the original study's pipeline: TCRs in the repertoires were compared against a reference library of SARS-CoV-2-specific TCRs that had been generated with the MIRA antigen-specificity platform. Breadth was defined as the fraction of unique TCRs that were SARS-CoV-2-associated. Depth was defined as the fraction of total T cells that were SARS-CoV-2-associated. Using the MIRA data, each spike-specific TCR was mapped to the spike region that the TCR reacts to and placed in a CD4 or CD8 class. Log10-transformed breadth and depth values were compared by one-way ANOVA with Sidak's multiple comparisons tests. TCRdb provides this immuneACCESS table in a form limited to in-frame rearrangements. Some clones are lacking; in checked studies, under half of them reflect an unresolved V gene, and why the rest are absent is not known. V and J calls and clone size are those listed in that table; D and trimming were worked out from the DNA. Counted in this sample were 75,000 to 95,000 clones; about 88% of them appeared once. The biggest ten clones account for 13% of the sample.

Paper-wide results and their limitations: The vaccine-associated CD4 TCRs covered the entire spike protein, and the dominant responses fell in regions 160-218 and 743-854. Epitopes outside the regions mutated in the B.1.351 and B.1.1.7 variants were reportedly recognized by nearly half of the unique spike-specific TCRs. Because no day 14 peak-response samples were available, the repertoires could be characterized only after the peak T cell response. In the small 56-69-year group, the increase in depth fell short of significance, most likely because of low power. A significant rise in spike-specific TCR breadth and depth was observed after two AZD1222 doses relative to day 0 and relative to MenACWY recipients. Only five or six AZD1222 recipients were SARS-CoV-2 seropositive at baseline, limiting conclusions about previously exposed vaccinees. Participants were mostly white British and included more females than males, and it was suggested by the authors that clonal diversity may have been underestimated.

The time point label, read with the paper, signifies: baseline before first vaccination. Vaccinee samples came from UK trials COV001 and COV002, including a single-blind randomized controlled phase 2/3 trial of AZD1222 (ChAdOx1 nCoV-19) in healthy adults. For TCRbeta chain sequencing, PBMC samples were collected from trial participants at day 0 and at day 28 after the second dose. The sequences come from peripheral blood, collected on day 0 of AZD1222 vaccination. The TCR sequence derives from an adult in good health.

The encoded CDR3 is CASSIRGETQYF. The sequence in DNA is TGTGCCAGCAGCATCCGAGGAGAGACCCAGTACTTC. This chain joins TRBV7-2 to TRBJ2-5; the D segment cannot be called with confidence. CDR1 is given as SGHTA and CDR2 as FQGNSA, both from the germline V gene. V sheds 5 bases and J sheds 4 bases, leaving 8 bases between their ends. There are 12 amino acids in the CDR3, from cysteine to phenylalanine inclusive. The entry retains the CDR3 DNA only, 36 bases that are in frame from base 1.